This entry is about one T cell receptor beta chain. Antigen unknown. They ran version v3.0 of the immunoSEQ assay at survey level. Sequencing used immunoSEQ multiplex PCR; TCRdb keeps in-frame clones, though not all of them. This sample has around 15,000 clones, with approximately 85% found just once. This sample is drawn from a study of long-term antiretroviral therapy in people with HIV. The CDR3 contains 13 residues. V lost 4 bases to trimming and J lost 0 bases, with 8 bases between them. CDR1 SGDLS and CDR2 YYNGEE come from the germline V gene. Study findings and constraints: Patients on ART gained diversity, which nonetheless stayed below transplant donor controls. Pre-ART expanded TRB clones stayed dominant throughout, though often decreasing after ART. Versus controls, repertoires in people with HIV had narrower CDR3 length ranges.

The study used samples holding roughly 0.95-11 million cryopreserved PBMC before DNA extraction. This TCR was sampled from a woman in her thirties or forties with HIV. V usage is TRBV9 and J usage is TRBJ2-7; D might be TRBD2 (5 bases). Sequencing used unsorted PBMCs, obtained 0.5 years after starting antiretroviral therapy. The CDR3 sequence is CASSPTNSYEQYF. In nucleotides, the CDR3 is TGTGCCAGCAGCCCGACTAACTCCTACGAGCAGTACTTC.